Each of the 4 T cell receptor beta chains below was sequenced from the same sample in a study of cytomegalovirus exposure and HLA in healthy donors. Primers for the PCR totalled 60 Vbeta and 13 Jbeta. Assay used: immunoSEQ multiplex PCR; TCRdb lists only in-frame clones, some missing. This sample carries 130,000 or so clones, with 1.5% to 2% going to the ten biggest clones. The source material was PBMCs. The receptor set was obtained from a woman in her sixties or seventies in good health and CMV-seronegative.

V usage is TRBV10-3 and J usage is TRBJ2-7; perhaps TRBD2 as D (6 bases). From germline, CDR1 is ENHRY and CDR2 SYGVKD. Trimming cost V 3 bases and J 4 bases, with 13 bases left between them. The CDR3 is made up of 14 amino acids. The CDR3 DNA reads TGTGCCATCAGTGATAGCGGAGTGAATTACGAGCAGTACTTC. This gives the protein CAISDSGVNYEQYF.

The chain is built from TRBV9 and TRBJ1-3, with 7 positions matching TRBD1. Germline V lookup: CDR1 SGDLS, CDR2 YYNGEE. The CDR3 loop spans 14 amino acids. V lost 3 bases, J lost 2 bases, and 2 bases stayed unmatched. CDR3: CASSETGPGNTIYF. The CDR3 DNA follows: TGTGCCAGCAGCGAGACAGGGCCTGGAAACACCATATATTTT. The variable domain in full, completed from reference TRBV9 and TRBJ1-3, reads DSGVTQTPKHLITATGQRVTLRCSPRSGDLSVYWYQQSLDQGLQFLIQYYNGEERAKGNILERFSAQQFPDLHSELNLSSLELGDSALYFCASSETGPGNTIYFGEGSWLTVV.

V usage is TRBV2 and J usage is TRBJ1-4; perhaps TRBD1 as D (5 bases). V dropped 1 base and J dropped 2 bases, with 11 bases sitting between them. CDR1 is SNHLY, CDR2 FYNNEI, per germline. The CDR3 length is 16 residues. The CDR3 DNA sequence: TGTGCCAGCAGTGAAGGCCTCAGGGTGACTAATGAAAAACTGTTTTTT. Its protein is CASSEGLRVTNEKLFF.

The chain carries TRBV6-1 and TRBJ2-1; TRBD1 matches 10 bases. CDR3 size: 15 residues. The germline gives CDR1 MNHNS, CDR2 SASEGT. V was pared by 3 bases and J by 6 bases, with 5 bases of the junction left unmatched. Written as DNA, the CDR3 is TGTGCCAGCAGTGAGGGACAGGGGACTGTCAATGAGCAGTTCTTC. Its protein product is CASSEGQGTVNEQFF.